The clone carrying this TCR beta chain was observed many times. Amplification targeted TCR beta CDR3 regions from RNA transcripts. HTBI primers were the set used in a first-round RT-PCR of the TCR CDR3. One entry per CDR3 protein results from TCRdb running MiXCR on the multiplex PCR reads. This sample carries about 500,000 distinct CDR3 sequences, about 15% of them seen once, and the ten largest clones take 17%. These data belong to a study of T cells in Graves' hyperthyroidism and ophthalmopathy. Across 18 months, stable Graves' hyperthyroidism was marked by no progression to ophthalmopathy. CDR3 length: 15 amino acids. V was shortened by 1 base and J by 2 bases, with 11 bases between the two germline ends. Germline V gene lookup returns CDR1 SGHAT and CDR2 FQNNGV.

This sequence originates from a woman between 18 and 30 years old with Graves' hyperthyroidism. The sequencing input was blood. The rearrangement links TRBV11-2 to TRBJ1-2; possible D gene TRBD1, 5 bases. In nucleotides, the CDR3 is TGTGCCAGCAGCTTAGGGGGCCGGGGGAACTATGGCTACACCTTC. Amino acids: CASSLGGRGNYGYTF.